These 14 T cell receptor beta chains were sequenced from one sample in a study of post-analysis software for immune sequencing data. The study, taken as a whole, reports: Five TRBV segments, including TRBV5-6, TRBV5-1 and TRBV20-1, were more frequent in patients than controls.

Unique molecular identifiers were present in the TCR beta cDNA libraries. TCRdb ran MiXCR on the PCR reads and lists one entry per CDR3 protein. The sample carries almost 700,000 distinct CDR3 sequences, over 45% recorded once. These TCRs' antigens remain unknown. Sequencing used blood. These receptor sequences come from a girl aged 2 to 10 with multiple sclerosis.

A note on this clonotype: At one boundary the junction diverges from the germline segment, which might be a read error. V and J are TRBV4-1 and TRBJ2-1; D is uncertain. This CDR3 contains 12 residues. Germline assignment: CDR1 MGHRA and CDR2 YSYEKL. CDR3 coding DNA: TGCGCCAGCAGTCAAGTCTCAGCGGAGCAGTTCTTC. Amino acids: CASSQVSAEQFF.

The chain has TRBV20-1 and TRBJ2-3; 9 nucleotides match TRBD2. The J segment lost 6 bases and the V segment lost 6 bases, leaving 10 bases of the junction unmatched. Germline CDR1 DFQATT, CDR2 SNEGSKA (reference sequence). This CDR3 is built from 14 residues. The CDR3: CSAVLAGNTDTQYF. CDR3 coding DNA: TGCAGTGCGGTTCTAGCGGGGAACACGGATACGCAGTATTTT.

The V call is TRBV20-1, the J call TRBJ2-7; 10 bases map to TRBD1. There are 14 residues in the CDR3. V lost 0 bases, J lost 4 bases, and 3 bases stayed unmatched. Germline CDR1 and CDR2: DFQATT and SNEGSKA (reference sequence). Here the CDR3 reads CSAREDRGSYEQYF. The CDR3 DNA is TGCAGTGCTAGAGAGGACAGGGGGTCTTACGAGCAGTACTTC.

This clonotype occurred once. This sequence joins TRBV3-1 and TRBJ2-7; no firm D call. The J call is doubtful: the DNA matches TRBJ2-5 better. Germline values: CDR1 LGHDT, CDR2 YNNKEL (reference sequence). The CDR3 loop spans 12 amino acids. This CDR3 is CASSQDRWTQYF. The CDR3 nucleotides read TGTGCCAGCAGCCAAGATAGATGGACCCAGTACTTC.

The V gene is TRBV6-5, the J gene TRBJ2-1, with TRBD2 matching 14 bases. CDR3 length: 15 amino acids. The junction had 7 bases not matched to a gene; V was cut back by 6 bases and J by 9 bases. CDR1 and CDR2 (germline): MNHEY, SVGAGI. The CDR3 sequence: CASSLGTSGSTEQFF. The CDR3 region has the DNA TGTGCCAGCAGCCTCGGGACTAGCGGGAGCACTGAGCAGTTCTTC.

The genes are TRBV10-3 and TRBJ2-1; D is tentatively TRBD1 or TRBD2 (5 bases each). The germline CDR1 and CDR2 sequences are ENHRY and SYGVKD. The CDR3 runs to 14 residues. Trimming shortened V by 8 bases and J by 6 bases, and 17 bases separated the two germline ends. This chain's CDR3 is CAIGGQGVFNEQFF. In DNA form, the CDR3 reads TGTGCCATCGGCGGGCAGGGAGTATTCAATGAGCAGTTCTTC.

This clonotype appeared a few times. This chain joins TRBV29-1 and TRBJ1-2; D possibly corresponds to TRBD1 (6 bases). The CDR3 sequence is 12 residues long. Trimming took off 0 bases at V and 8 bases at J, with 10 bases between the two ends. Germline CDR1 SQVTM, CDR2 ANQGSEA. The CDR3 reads CSVEDRGRGYTF. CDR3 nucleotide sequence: TGCAGCGTTGAAGACAGGGGAAGGGGCTACACCTTC.

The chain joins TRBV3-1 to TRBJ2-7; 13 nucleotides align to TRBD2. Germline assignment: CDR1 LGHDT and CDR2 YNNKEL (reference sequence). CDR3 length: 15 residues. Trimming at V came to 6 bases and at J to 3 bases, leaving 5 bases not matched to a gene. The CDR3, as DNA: TGTGCCAGCAGTCCGGGACTAGCGGGGCGCTACGAGCAGTACTTC. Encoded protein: CASSPGLAGRYEQYF.

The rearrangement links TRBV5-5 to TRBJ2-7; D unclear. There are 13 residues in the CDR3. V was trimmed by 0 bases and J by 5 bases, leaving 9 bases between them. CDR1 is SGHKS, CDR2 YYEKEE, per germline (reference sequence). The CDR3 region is CASSLDNKNEQYF. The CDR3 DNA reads TGTGCCAGCAGCTTGGACAATAAGAACGAGCAGTACTTC.

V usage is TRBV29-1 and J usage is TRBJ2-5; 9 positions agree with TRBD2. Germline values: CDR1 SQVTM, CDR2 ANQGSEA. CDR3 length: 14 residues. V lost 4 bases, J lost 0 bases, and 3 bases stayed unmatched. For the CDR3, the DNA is TGCAGCGTTGCACCTAGCGGGAACCAAGAGACCCAGTACTTC. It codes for CSVAPSGNQETQYF.

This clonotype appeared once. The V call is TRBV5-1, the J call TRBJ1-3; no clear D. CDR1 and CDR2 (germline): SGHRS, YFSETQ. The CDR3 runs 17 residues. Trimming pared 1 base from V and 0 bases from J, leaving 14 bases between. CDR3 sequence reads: CASSLTHGSVSGNTIYF. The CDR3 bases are TGCGCCAGCAGCTTGACGCACGGATCCGTCTCTGGAAACACCATATATTTT.

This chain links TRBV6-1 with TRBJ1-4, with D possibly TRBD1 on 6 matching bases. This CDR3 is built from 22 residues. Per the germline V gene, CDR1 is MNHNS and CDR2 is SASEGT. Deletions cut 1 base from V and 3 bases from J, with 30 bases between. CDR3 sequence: CASSEVQFGGQLDRAPNEKLFF. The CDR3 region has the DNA TGTGCCAGCAGTGAAGTCCAATTCGGGGGGCAGCTAGATCGAGCACCTAATGAAAAACTGTTTTTT.

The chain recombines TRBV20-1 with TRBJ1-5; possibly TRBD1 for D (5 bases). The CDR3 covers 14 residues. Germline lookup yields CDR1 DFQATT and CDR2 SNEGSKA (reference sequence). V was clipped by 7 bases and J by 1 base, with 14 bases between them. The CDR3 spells CSVSGGVSNQPQHF. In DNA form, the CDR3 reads TGCAGTGTAAGCGGGGGAGTCAGCAATCAGCCCCAGCATTTT.

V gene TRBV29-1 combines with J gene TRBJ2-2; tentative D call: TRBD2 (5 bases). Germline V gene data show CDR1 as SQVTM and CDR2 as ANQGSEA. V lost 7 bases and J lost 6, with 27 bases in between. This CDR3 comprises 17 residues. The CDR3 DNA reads TGCAGCGCCCTCAGGAGCGGAGCTTCCCCTTGGGCCGGGGAGCTGTTTTTT. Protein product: CSALRSGASPWAGELFF.